Below, one TCR beta chain is given with its context. The antigen is not known. Trimming at V came to 11 bases and at J to 7 bases, leaving 15 bases not matched to a gene. CDR3 size: 14 residues. Germline values: CDR1 MDHEN, CDR2 SYDVKM. The data were obtained in a study of shared clonotypes between healthy human individuals. Study-wide background: Donor ages ranged 18 to 49 years: a couple of women, a few men. General study points: Clonotype sharing across donors was expected to vary with sequencing depth. Non-shared clonotypes had lower generation probabilities than those shared by all four donors.

Sequenced by immunoSEQ multiplex PCR; TCRdb stores in-frame clones only, minus some. The profile covers millions of clones, with 80% to 95% appearing a single time and 0.3% to 0.4% taken by the ten largest. The rearrangement uses TRBV28 and TRBJ1-1; TRBD1 matches at 8 bases. This receptor was identified in a man aged 18 to 29 in good health. Some clones in this sample may be carry-over from other donors' samples. What was sequenced was naive CD4+ T cells from PBMCs. Sample subset: CD45RA+ positively selected. DNA for the CDR3: TGTGCCGGTCGCCCAGGGCAGGGGGCGGATGAAGCTTTCTTT. Translating it yields CAGRPGQGADEAFF.